This entry concerns a single T cell receptor beta chain. Germline V gives CDR1 KGHSH, CDR2 LQKENI. The CDR3 contains 14 residues. The V end was cut by 0 bases, the J end by 4 bases, with 8 bases between. This sample stems from a study of OX40 agonist ivuxolimab in advanced cancers. Sequenced by immunoSEQ multiplex PCR; TCRdb stores in-frame clones only, minus some. The sample has 150,000 to 190,000 clones, roughly 92% seen once. This clonotype originated in an adult with an advanced solid tumor such as melanoma, head and neck, liver or kidney cancer. The rearrangement joins TRBV18 to TRBJ2-3, with D uncertain. Sequenced here: CD4+ or CD8+ T cells sorted from blood, sampled in a trial of the OX40 agonist ivuxolimab. The CDR3: CASSPPETPDTQYF. The CDR3 DNA reads as TGTGCCAGCTCACCACCGGAGACACCAGATACGCAGTATTTT.